One sample yielded the 23 T cell receptor beta chains listed below, sequenced in a study of cytomegalovirus exposure and HLA in healthy donors. Measured with immunoSEQ multiplex PCR; TCRdb has only the in-frame clones, and not every one. The sample contains roughly 200,000 clones, more than 65% of which appear only once. Input material: PBMCs. The receptors here all came from a woman in her late teens or twenties in good health and CMV-seropositive.

The chain joins TRBV11-3 to TRBJ1-6; 9 bases match TRBD1. The CDR3 covers 19 residues. Unmatched junction bases numbered 14, after V lost 5 bases and J lost 3 bases. Germline V gene sequence: CDR1 SGHNT, CDR2 YENEEA. The DNA of the CDR3 is TGTGCCAGCAGCCCCCGAATAAACACAGGGGGCCGCTATAATTCACCCCTCCACTTT. Its translation is CASSPRINTGGRYNSPLHF.

A remark on this clone: The junction does not match germline at one end; this may be a read error. This chain connects TRBV6-6 to TRBJ2-7, with 9 bases matching TRBD2. This CDR3 contains 11 residues. Germline V gene sequence: CDR1 MNHNY, CDR2 SVGAGI (reference sequence). The CDR3 nucleotides are TGTGCCAGCAGTTACGGGACTAGCCATGACTTC. Translation: CASSYGTSHDF.

The chain joins TRBV2 to TRBJ2-5; D call uncertain. The CDR3 extends over 13 amino acids. V was pared by 5 bases and J by 2 bases, with 9 bases between. Looked up from germline, CDR1 is SNHLY and CDR2 is FYNNEI. Here the CDR3 reads CASSWSEQETQYF. The CDR3 DNA reads as TGTGCCAGCAGTTGGTCAGAACAAGAGACCCAGTACTTC.

The chain carries TRBV11-1 and TRBJ2-5; 11 nucleotides line up with TRBD2. In germline, CDR1 is SGHAT, CDR2 FQDESV (reference sequence). V was clipped by 2 bases and J by 3 bases; unmatched bases: 8. The CDR3 is 17 amino acids. In DNA form, the CDR3 reads TGTGCCAGCAGCTTATACGCTTCTAGCGGGGGGAAAGAGACCCAGTACTTC. Encoded protein: CASSLYASSGGKETQYF.

This clone was observed a few times. CDR3 amino acids: CASSRSSGKGYTF. The CDR3 DNA reads TGCGCCAGCAGCCGCTCCTCAGGGAAAGGCTACACCTTC. The rearrangement links TRBV4-1 to TRBJ1-2; the D gene is possibly TRBD1 (5 bases). In germline, CDR1 is MGHRA, CDR2 YSYEKL. CDR3 length equals 13 residues. V was trimmed by 4 bases and J by 8 bases, leaving 14 bases between them.

The J gene is TRBJ2-1, the V gene TRBV2, with D perhaps matching TRBD1 (6 bases). V was clipped by 6 bases and J by 5 bases, with 20 bases between them. This CDR3 comprises 16 residues. Germline CDR1 reads SNHLY; CDR2 reads FYNNEI. CDR3 DNA sequence: TGTGCCAGCAGGAGTGCTACAGGGACGCGCCACAATGAGCAGTTCTTC. This codes for CASRSATGTRHNEQFF. The full variable domain, in which reference TRBV2 and TRBJ2-1 provide the parts outside the CDR3, is EPEVTQTPSHQVTQMGQEVILRCVPISNHLYFYWYRQILGQKVEFLVSFYNNEISEKSEIFDDQFSVERPDGSNFTLKIRSTKLEDSAMYFCASRSATGTRHNEQFFGPGTRLTVL.

This sequence joins TRBV19 and TRBJ1-4; a possible D gene is TRBD1 (5 bases). The ends were cut back, 6 bases at V and 6 bases at J, with 14 bases in the middle. Per germline, CDR1 LNHDA and CDR2 SQIVND (reference sequence). The CDR3 contains 14 residues. DNA of the CDR3: TGTGCCAGTAGGAGTATGGGGCGCCATGAAAAACTGTTTTTT. Amino acid sequence: CASRSMGRHEKLFF. Looking up the rest from reference TRBV19 and TRBJ1-4 gives the full variable domain: DGGITQSPKYLFRKEGQNVTLSCEQNLNHDAMYWYRQDPGQGLRLIYYSQIVNDFQKGDIAEGYSVSREKKESFPLTVTSAQKNPTAFYLCASRSMGRHEKLFFGSGTQLSVL.

The rearrangement uses TRBV7-9 and TRBJ2-5; tentatively, D is TRBD1 (6 bases). V shed 5 bases and J shed 5 bases, with 12 bases lying between them. The CDR3 sequence is 13 residues long. The germline gives CDR1 SEHNR, CDR2 FQNEAQ (reference sequence). The CDR3 region has the DNA TGTGCCAGCAGCGACCCTAGGGGGGAGACCCAGTACTTC. It translates to CASSDPRGETQYF.

The chain links TRBV27 to TRBJ1-6, with D hard to call. Germline assignment: CDR1 MNHEY and CDR2 SMNVEV (reference sequence). V was trimmed by 3 bases and J by 6 bases, leaving 9 bases between them. The CDR3 is 14 amino acids. CDR3 nucleotide sequence: TGTGCCAGCAGTTTCTCCTCCCTTAATTCACCCCTCCACTTT. Translation: CASSFSSLNSPLHF.

The V gene is TRBV9, the J gene TRBJ1-2; no clear D gene. V was cut by 0 bases and J by 6 bases, with 12 bases left in between. CDR3 size: 14 residues. Germline CDR1 reads SGDLS; CDR2 reads YYNGEE. For the CDR3, the DNA is TGTGCCAGCAGCGTAGCCAATCGAGGCGATGGCTACACCTTC. Translated, it gives CASSVANRGDGYTF.

The CDR3 DNA reads as TGTGCCAGCAGCTTAGTAGGCTTCGGGAACACCATATATTTT. Its translation: CASSLVGFGNTIYF. The rearrangement uses TRBV5-4 and TRBJ1-3; D is undetermined. V was clipped by 2 bases and J by 7 bases, with 13 bases between them. The length of the CDR3 is 14 residues. CDR1 SGHNT and CDR2 YYREEE come from the germline V gene (reference sequence).

The CDR3 DNA reads TGTGCCACCTGGGACAGGCGACACGAGCAGTACTTC. This translates into CATWDRRHEQYF. The V and J genes are TRBV28 and TRBJ2-7; 8 nucleotides line up with TRBD1. The junction had 7 bases not matched to a gene; V was cut back by 10 bases and J by 5 bases. The CDR3 spans 12 residues. Germline CDR1 reads MDHEN; CDR2 reads SYDVKM. Looking up the rest from reference TRBV28 and TRBJ2-7 gives the full variable domain: DVKVTQSSRYLVKRTGEKVFLECVQDMDHENMFWYRQDPGLGLRLIYFSYDVKMKEKGDIPEGYSVSREKKERFSLILESASTNQTSMYLCATWDRRHEQYFGPGTRLTVT.

This clone was picked up one time. This chain uses TRBV12-1 with TRBJ2-7; TRBD1 is the table's D call and was not checked against the DNA. TRBV12-1 is marked as a pseudogene. CDR3 length: 14 amino acids. The CDR3: CASSAFRDTYEQYF. The DNA for the CDR3 is TGTGCCAGCAGCGCATTCCGGGACACCTACGAGCAGTACTTC.

The rearrangement links TRBV11-2 to TRBJ1-2; D ambiguous. CDR3 length: 19 amino acids. Germline values: CDR1 SGHAT, CDR2 FQNNGV. V shed 5 bases and J shed 3 bases, with 28 bases lying between them. This CDR3 reads CASSTRLAQLEKGYYGYTF. The CDR3 DNA is TGTGCCAGCAGCACGCGACTAGCCCAACTCGAGAAAGGCTACTATGGCTACACCTTC. The complete variable domain, with remaining parts taken from reference TRBV11-2 and TRBJ1-2, reads EAGVAQSPRYKIIEKRQSVAFWCNPISGHATLYWYQQILGQGPKLLIQFQNNGVVDDSQLPKDRFSAERLKGVDSTLKIQPAKLEDSAVYLCASSTRLAQLEKGYYGYTFGSGTRLTVV.

The gene calls are TRBV4-1 and TRBJ2-7; D call uncertain. Trimming removed 1 base from V and 2 bases from J, with 12 bases in between. Germline V lookup: CDR1 MGHRA, CDR2 YSYEKL. CDR3 size: 15 residues. CDR3 loop: CASSQAVPQTYEQYF. The DNA of the CDR3 is TGCGCCAGCAGCCAAGCGGTTCCACAGACCTACGAGCAGTACTTC.

This chain connects TRBV5-6 to TRBJ1-2; D is unclear. V gave up 3 bases and J gave up 10 bases, with 16 bases separating them. Germline CDR1 and CDR2: SGHDT and YYEEEE. The CDR3 spans 13 residues. Here the CDR3 DNA reads TGTGCCAGCAGCTCAAAGGCGGGGAGGGTCTACACCTTC. It codes for CASSSKAGRVYTF. Full variable domain (outside the CDR3, taken from reference TRBV5-6 and TRBJ1-2): DAGVTQSPTHLIKTRGQQVTLRCSPKSGHDTVSWYQQALGQGPQFIFQYYEEEERQRGNFPDRFSGHQFPNYSSELNVNALLLGDSALYLCASSSKAGRVYTFGSGTRLTVV.

The chain employs TRBV5-1 and TRBJ2-3, with TRBD2 matching 7 bases. The CDR3 runs 14 residues. V lost 3 bases to trimming and J lost 6 bases; unmatched junction nucleotides: 7. The V gene's germline CDR1 is SGHRS and CDR2 YFSETQ. CDR3 amino acids: CASSSGRGSDTQYF. In DNA form, the CDR3 reads TGCGCCAGCAGCTCCGGGCGGGGGTCCGATACGCAGTATTTT.

The rearrangement links TRBV6-5 to TRBJ1-4; D not resolved. Germline V CDR1 and CDR2: MNHEY, SVGAGI. The CDR3 has 15 residues. V lost 5 bases and J lost 3, with 13 bases in between. The DNA of the CDR3 is TGTGCCAGCAGTCGTCAAGGGAGGTCTAATGAAAAACTGTTTTTT. Translation: CASSRQGRSNEKLFF.

This clone occurred once. The chain combines TRBV6-1 with TRBJ1-1; TRBD1 might be the D (6 bases). There are 15 residues in the CDR3. Per germline, CDR1 MNHNS and CDR2 SASEGT. The V and J ends lost 7 bases and 5 bases respectively, with 20 bases between them. CDR3 in DNA: TGTGCCAGCACCTCCCCGGGAGGGGGTTGGACTGAAGCTTTCTTT. This translates into CASTSPGGGWTEAFF.

The chain uses TRBV19 and TRBJ1-5, with D possibly TRBD1 on 5 matching bases. Germline assignment: CDR1 LNHDA and CDR2 SQIVND (reference sequence). Trimming stripped 3 bases from V and 6 bases from J, with 9 bases between. The CDR3 spans 13 residues. The CDR3 coding sequence is TGTGCCAGTAGTATGATGGACACTCAGCCCCAGCATTTT. Its translation is CASSMMDTQPQHF.

The chain couples TRBV4-2 to TRBJ2-1; perhaps TRBD2 as D (6 bases). V lost 6 bases to trimming and J lost 3 bases, with 21 bases between them. The germline V gene has CDR1 LGHNA and CDR2 YNFKEQ. This CDR3 has 17 residues. The CDR3 loop reads CASRVTQGGAVYNEQFF. Written as DNA, the CDR3 is TGTGCCAGCAGGGTAACTCAAGGCGGGGCCGTCTACAATGAGCAGTTCTTC.

The gene calls are TRBV11-2 and TRBJ1-5, with TRBD1 identical over 7 bases. The CDR3 covers 17 residues. The J segment lost 3 bases and the V segment lost 5 bases, leaving 13 bases of the junction unmatched. Looked up from germline, CDR1 is SGHAT and CDR2 is FQNNGV. The CDR3 loop reads CASSQQVEQGNNQPQHF. The CDR3 DNA reads as TGTGCCAGCAGCCAACAGGTGGAACAGGGGAACAATCAGCCCCAGCATTTT.

Turning to this clone: The identical CDR3 is also encoded by other nucleotide sequences in the sample. The chain employs TRBV6-5 and TRBJ1-1; D ambiguous. Per germline, CDR1 MNHEY and CDR2 SVGAGI. V lost 2 bases and J lost 1, with 2 bases in between. CDR3 size: 12 residues. CDR3 sequence (DNA): TGTGCCAGCAGTTACCGGAACACTGAAGCTTTCTTT. Translation: CASSYRNTEAFF.